The clone carrying this TCR beta chain appeared once. This entry is derived from a study of chemoradiotherapy in HPV16-positive cancers. V dropped 7 bases and J dropped 5; count of bases not matched to a gene: 9. Germline values: CDR1 LNHDA, CDR2 SQIVND (reference sequence). This CDR3 is built from 14 residues. Some clones are missing from TCRdb's copy, which holds only in-frame ones; the method was immunoSEQ multiplex PCR. The table records about 7,900 clones, roughly nine tenths of them present only once. This specimen was blood, taken from a patient who underwent chemoradiotherapy. The chain recombines TRBV19 with TRBJ2-5; 8 bases line up with TRBD2. The TCR sequence derives from a human donor with HPV-associated anogenital cancer. CDR3 in DNA: TGTGCCAGTAACAACGGGAGGGCCGGGGAGACCCAGTACTTC. Translated, it gives CASNNGRAGETQYF.